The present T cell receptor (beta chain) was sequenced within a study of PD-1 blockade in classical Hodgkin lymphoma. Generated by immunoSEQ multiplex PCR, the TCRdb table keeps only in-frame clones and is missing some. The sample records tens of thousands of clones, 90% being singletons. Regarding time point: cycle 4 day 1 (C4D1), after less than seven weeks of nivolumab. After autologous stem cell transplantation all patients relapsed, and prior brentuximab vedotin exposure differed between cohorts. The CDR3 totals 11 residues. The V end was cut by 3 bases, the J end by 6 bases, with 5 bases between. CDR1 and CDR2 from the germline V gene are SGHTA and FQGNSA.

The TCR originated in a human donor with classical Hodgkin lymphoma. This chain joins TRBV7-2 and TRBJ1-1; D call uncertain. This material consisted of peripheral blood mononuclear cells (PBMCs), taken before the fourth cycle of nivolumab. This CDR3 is CASSFGPEAFF. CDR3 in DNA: TGTGCCAGCAGCTTTGGTCCTGAAGCTTTCTTT.